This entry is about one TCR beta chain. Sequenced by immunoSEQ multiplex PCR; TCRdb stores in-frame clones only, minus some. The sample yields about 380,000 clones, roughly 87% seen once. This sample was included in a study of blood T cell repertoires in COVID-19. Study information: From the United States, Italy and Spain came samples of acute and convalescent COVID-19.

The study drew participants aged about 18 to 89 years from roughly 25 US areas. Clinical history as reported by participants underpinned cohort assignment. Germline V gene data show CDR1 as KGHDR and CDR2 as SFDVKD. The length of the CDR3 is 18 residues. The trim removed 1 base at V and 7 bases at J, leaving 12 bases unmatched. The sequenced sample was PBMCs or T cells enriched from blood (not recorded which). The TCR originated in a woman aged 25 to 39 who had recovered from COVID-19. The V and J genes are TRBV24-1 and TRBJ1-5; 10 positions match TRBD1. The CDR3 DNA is TGTGCCACCAGTGATTTTAACGAGACAGGGGGCGTCGGGCAGCCCCAGCATTTT. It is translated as CATSDFNETGGVGQPQHF.